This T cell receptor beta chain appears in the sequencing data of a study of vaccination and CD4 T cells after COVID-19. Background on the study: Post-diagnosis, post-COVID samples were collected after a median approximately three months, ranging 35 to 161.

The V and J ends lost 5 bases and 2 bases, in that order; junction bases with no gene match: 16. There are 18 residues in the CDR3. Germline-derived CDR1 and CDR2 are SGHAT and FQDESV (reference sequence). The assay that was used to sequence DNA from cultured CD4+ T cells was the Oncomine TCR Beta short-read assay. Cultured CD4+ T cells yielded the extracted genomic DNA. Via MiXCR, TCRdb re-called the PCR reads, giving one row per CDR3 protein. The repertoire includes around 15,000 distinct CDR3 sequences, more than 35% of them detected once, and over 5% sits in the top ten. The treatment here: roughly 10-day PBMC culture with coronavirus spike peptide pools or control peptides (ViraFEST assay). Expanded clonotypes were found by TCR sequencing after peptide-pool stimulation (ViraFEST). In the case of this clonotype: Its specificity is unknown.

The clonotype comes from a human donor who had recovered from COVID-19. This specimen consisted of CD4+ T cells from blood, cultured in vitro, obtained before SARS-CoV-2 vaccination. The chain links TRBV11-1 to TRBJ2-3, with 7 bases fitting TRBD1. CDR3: CASSQRLTGVTNTDTQYF. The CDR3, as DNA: TGTGCCAGCAGCCAACGCTTAACAGGGGTGACGAACACAGATACGCAGTATTTT.